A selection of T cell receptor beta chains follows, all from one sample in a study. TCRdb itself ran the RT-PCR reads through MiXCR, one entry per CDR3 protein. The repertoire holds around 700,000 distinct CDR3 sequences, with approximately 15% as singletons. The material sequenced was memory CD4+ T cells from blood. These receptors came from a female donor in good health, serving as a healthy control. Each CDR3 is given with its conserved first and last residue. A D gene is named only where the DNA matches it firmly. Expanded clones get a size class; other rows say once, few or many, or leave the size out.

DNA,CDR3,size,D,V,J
TGTGCCAGCAGCTTGGATTCAGAGACTATTGGCTACACCTTC,CASSLDSETIGYTF,-,-,TRBV5-6,TRBJ1-2
TGCGCCAGCAGCCCTGGGGAGGGTAATGAGCAGTTCTTC,CASSPGEGNEQFF,few,TRBD2,TRBV5-1,TRBJ2-1
TGTGCCAGCGCGATCCACAGGGGCTCCTACAATGAGCAGTTCTTC,CASAIHRGSYNEQFF,many,TRBD1,TRBV6-2/TRBV6-3,TRBJ2-1
TGTGCCAGCAGTTTAGGGCTTGGGGGGGGCGGGAATGAAGCTTTCTTT,CASSLGLGGGGNEAFF,few,-,TRBV12-3/TRBV12-4,TRBJ1-1
TGTGCCAGCAGCTTAGCGGGAGTCGTAATTGGGGGAAACACCGGGGAGCTGTTTTTT,CASSLAGVVIGGNTGELFF,many,-,TRBV11-2,TRBJ2-2
TGTGCCAGCAGCTTATCATTTCCTGGTCAGCCCCAGCATTTT,CASSLSFPGQPQHF,few,-,TRBV7-2,TRBJ1-5
TGCAGCGTCGTTGGGCAGTACAATCAGCCCCAGCATTTT,CSVVGQYNQPQHF,many,-,TRBV29-1,TRBJ1-5
TGTGCCACCAGTTTGACAGGGAAGTCCACCGGGGAGCTGTTTTTT,CATSLTGKSTGELFF,-,TRBD1,TRBV24-1,TRBJ2-2
TGTGCCAGCAGCCCCGGACTAGCGGGGAGAGGAGAGACCCAGTACTTC,CASSPGLAGRGETQYF,many,TRBD2,TRBV4-2,TRBJ2-5
TGCGCCAGCAGCTTTAACGGGGTAGACACTGAAGCTTTCTTT,CASSFNGVDTEAFF,few,-,TRBV5-1,TRBJ1-1